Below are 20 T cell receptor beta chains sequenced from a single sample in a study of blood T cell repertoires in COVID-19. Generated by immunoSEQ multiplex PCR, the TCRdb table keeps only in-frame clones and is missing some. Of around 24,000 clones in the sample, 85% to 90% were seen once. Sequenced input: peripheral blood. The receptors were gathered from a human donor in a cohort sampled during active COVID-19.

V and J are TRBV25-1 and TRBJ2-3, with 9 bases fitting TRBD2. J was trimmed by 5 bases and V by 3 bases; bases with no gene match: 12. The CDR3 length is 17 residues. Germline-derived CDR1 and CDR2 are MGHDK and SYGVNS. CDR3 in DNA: TGTGCCAGCAGTGACCCCCCGGGGCGGGGGGGTATAGATACGCAGTATTTT. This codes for CASSDPPGRGGIDTQYF.

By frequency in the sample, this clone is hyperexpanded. In DNA, the CDR3 is TGTGCCAGCAGCGCGCAACCGGGACTAGCGACCGGGGAGCTGTTTTTT. Translating gives CASSAQPGLATGELFF. The chain combines TRBV9 with TRBJ2-2; 10 nucleotides agree with TRBD2. The germline gives CDR1 SGDLS, CDR2 YYNGEE. The trim removed 3 bases at V and 5 bases at J, leaving 7 bases unmatched. The CDR3 contains 16 residues. Full variable domain (remainder filled in from reference TRBV9 and TRBJ2-2): DSGVTQTPKHLITATGQRVTLRCSPRSGDLSVYWYQQSLDQGLQFLIQYYNGEERAKGNILERFSAQQFPDLHSELNLSSLELGDSALYFCASSAQPGLATGELFFGEGSRLTVL.

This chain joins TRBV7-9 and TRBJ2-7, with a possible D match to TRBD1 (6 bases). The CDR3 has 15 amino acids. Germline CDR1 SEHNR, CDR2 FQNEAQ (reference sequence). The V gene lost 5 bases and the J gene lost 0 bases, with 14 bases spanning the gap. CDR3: CASSAGQSDSYEQYF. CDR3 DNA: TGTGCCAGCAGCGCCGGACAGTCGGACTCCTACGAGCAGTACTTC.

In DNA, the CDR3 is TGTGCCAGCAGTGGTGAGGGGGCACGTTCTGGAAACACCATATATTTT. It translates to CASSGEGARSGNTIYF. The chain carries TRBV2 and TRBJ1-3; 7 bases match TRBD1. Germline V gene lookup returns CDR1 SNHLY and CDR2 FYNNEI. V dropped 4 bases and J dropped 1; count of bases not matched to a gene: 7. CDR3 length: 16 amino acids.

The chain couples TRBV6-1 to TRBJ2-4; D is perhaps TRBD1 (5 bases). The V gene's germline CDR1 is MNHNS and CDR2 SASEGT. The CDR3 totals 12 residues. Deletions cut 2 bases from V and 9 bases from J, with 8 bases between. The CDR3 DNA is TGTGCCAGCAGTGAACAGGGCGGCATTCAGTACTTC. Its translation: CASSEQGGIQYF.

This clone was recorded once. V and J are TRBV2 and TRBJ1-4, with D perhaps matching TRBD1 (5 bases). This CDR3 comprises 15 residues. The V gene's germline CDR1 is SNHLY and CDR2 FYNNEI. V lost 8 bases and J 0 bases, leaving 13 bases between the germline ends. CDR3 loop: CASYRSLATNEKLFF. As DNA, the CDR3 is TGTGCCAGCTACAGGAGCCTTGCAACTAATGAAAAACTGTTTTTT.

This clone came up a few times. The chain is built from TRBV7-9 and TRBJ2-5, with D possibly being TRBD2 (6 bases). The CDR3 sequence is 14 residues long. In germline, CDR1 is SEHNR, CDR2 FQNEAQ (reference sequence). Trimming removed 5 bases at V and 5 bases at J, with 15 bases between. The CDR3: CASSISGGLETQYF. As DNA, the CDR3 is TGTGCCAGCAGCATCTCCGGGGGACTGGAGACCCAGTACTTC.

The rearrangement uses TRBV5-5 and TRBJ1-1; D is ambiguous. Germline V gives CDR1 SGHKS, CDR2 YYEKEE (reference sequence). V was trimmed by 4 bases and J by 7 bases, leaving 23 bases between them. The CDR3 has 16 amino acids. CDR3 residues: CASSRGDMSRVVEAFF. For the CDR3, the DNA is TGTGCCAGCAGCCGCGGGGATATGAGCAGAGTAGTTGAAGCTTTCTTT.

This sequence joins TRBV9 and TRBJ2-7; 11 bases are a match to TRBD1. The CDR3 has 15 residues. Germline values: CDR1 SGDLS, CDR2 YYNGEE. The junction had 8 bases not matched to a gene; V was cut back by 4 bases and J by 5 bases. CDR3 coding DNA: TGTGCCAGCAGCATCGGACAGGGGGCTATCGACGAGCAGTACTTC. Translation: CASSIGQGAIDEQYF.

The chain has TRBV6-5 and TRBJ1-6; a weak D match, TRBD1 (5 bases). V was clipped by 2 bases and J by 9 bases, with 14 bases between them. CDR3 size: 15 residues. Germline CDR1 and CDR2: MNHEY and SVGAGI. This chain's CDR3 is CASSYDAGRGSPLHF. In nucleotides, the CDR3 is TGTGCCAGCAGTTACGACGCGGGGCGAGGTTCACCCCTCCACTTT.

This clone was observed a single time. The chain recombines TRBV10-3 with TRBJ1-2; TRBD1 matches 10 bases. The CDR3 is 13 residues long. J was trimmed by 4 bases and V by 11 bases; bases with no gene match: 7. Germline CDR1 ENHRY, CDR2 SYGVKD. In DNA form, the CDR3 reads TGTGCCCTAAGTGGGGACAGGGGCTATGGCTACACCTTC. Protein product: CALSGDRGYGYTF.

In DNA form, the CDR3 reads TGCGCCAGCAGCCGTTACGGACAGGGGCAAGAGACCCAGTACTTC. This sequence encodes CASSRYGQGQETQYF. The chain combines TRBV5-1 with TRBJ2-5, with TRBD1 matching 9 bases. Germline CDR1 reads SGHRS; CDR2 reads YFSETQ. CDR3 size: 15 residues. Unmatched junction bases numbered 6, after V lost 4 bases and J lost 2 bases.

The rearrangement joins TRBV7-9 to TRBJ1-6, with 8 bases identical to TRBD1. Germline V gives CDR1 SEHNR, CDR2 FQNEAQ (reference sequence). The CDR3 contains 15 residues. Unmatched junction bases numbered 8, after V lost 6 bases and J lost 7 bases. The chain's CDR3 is CASSNQGAGNSPLHF. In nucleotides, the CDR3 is TGTGCCAGCAGTAATCAGGGGGCGGGCAATTCACCCCTCCACTTT.

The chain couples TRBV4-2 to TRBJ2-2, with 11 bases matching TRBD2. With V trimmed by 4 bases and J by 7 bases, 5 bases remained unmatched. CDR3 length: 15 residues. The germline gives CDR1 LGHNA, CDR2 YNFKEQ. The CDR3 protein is CASSPVAGGVGELFF. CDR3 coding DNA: TGTGCCAGCAGCCCGGTAGCGGGAGGGGTCGGGGAGCTGTTTTTT.

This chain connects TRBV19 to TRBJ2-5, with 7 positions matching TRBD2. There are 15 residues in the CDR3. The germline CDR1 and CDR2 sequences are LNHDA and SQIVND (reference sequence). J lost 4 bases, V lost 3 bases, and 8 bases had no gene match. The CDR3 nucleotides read TGTGCCAGTAGTATCGAGCGGGGTCTGTTAGAGACCCAGTACTTC. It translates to CASSIERGLLETQYF.

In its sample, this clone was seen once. DNA of the CDR3: TGTGCCAGCAGGTGGGGGGGAACCGGGGAGCTGTTTTTT. The encoded protein is CASRWGGTGELFF. The chain recombines TRBV27 with TRBJ2-2; the match to TRBD2 covers 7 bases. The germline V gene encodes CDR1 MNHEY and CDR2 SMNVEV (reference sequence). The CDR3 runs 13 residues. V dropped 6 bases and J dropped 5; count of bases not matched to a gene: 3.

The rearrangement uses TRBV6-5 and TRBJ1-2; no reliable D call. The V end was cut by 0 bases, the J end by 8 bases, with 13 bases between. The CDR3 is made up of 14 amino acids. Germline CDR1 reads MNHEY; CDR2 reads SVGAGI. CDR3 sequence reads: CASSYSTDWRGYTF. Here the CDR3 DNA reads TGTGCCAGCAGTTACTCCACAGACTGGAGGGGCTACACCTTC.

The DNA of the CDR3 is TGTGCCAGCAGCCTCCGGGACAGCCGCGGCTACACCTTC. The encoded protein is CASSLRDSRGYTF. This chain uses TRBV3-1 (or the pseudogene TRBV3-2) with TRBJ1-2; 7 bases map to TRBD1. V was pared by 4 bases and J by 8 bases, with 7 bases of the junction left unmatched. Germline CDR1 is LGHDT and CDR2 is YNNKEL (reference sequence). The CDR3 extends over 13 amino acids.

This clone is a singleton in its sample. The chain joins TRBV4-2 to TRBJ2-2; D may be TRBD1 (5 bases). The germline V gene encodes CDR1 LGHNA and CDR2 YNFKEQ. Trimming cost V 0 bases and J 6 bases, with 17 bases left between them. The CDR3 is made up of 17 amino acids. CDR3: CASSQEGPRAGSGELFF. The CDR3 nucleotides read TGTGCCAGCAGCCAAGAAGGGCCCAGGGCAGGGTCCGGGGAGCTGTTTTTT.

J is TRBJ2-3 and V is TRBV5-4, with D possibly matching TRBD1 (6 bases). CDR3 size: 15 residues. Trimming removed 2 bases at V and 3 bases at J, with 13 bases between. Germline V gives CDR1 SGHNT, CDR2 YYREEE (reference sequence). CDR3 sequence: CASSFAGVITDTQYF. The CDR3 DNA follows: TGTGCCAGCAGCTTCGCAGGGGTGATAACAGATACGCAGTATTTT. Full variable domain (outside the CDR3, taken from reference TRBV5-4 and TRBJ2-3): ETGVTQSPTHLIKTRGQQVTLRCSSQSGHNTVSWYQQALGQGPQFIFQYYREEENGRGNFPPRFSGLQFPNYSSELNVNALELDDSALYLCASSFAGVITDTQYFGPGTRLTVL.